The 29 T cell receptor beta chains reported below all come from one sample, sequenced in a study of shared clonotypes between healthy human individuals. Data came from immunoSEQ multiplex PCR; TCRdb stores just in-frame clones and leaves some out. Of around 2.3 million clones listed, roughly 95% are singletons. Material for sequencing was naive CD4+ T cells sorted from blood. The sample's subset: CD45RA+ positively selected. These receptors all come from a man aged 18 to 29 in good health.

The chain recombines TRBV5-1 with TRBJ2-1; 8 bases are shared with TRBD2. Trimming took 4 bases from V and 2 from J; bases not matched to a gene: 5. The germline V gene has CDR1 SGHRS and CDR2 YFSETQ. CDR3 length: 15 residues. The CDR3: CASSPRGAPYNEQFF. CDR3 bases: TGCGCCAGCAGCCCGCGGGGGGCCCCCTACAATGAGCAGTTCTTC.

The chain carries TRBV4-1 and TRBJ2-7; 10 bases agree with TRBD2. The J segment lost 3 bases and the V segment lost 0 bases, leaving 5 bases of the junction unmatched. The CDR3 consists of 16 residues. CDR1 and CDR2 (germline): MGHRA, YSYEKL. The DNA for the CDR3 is TGCGCCAGCAGCCAAGATGGATGGACTAGCGGCTACGAGCAGTACTTC. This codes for CASSQDGWTSGYEQYF.

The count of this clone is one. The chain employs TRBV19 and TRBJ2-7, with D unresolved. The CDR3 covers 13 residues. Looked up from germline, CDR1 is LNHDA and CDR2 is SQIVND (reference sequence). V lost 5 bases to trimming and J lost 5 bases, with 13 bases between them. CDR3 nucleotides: TGTGCCAGTAGTCTCCGTTGGGCGGACGAGCAGTACTTC. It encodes CASSLRWADEQYF.

CDR3 in DNA: TGTGCCAGCAGCTTGATTGGAAGCGGGGGGAATCGGAATGAGCAGTTCTTC. This sequence encodes CASSLIGSGGNRNEQFF. The chain employs TRBV5-6 and TRBJ2-1; 9 nucleotides match TRBD2. The length of the CDR3 is 17 residues. The V segment lost 1 base and the J segment 7 bases; nucleotides outside the gene matches: 12. The germline gives CDR1 SGHDT, CDR2 YYEEEE.

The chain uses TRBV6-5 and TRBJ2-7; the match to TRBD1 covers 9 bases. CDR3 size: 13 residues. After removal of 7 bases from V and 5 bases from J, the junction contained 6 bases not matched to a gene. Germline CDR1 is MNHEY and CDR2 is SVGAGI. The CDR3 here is CASTRDRDHEQYF. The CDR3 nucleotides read TGTGCCAGCACCCGGGACAGGGACCACGAGCAGTACTTC.

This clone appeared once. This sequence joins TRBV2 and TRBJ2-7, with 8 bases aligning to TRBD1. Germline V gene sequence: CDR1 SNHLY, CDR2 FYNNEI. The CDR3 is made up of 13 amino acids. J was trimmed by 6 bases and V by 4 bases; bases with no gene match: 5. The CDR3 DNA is TGTGCCAGCAGTGGGCAGGGGGCTAGCGAGCAGTACTTC. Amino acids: CASSGQGASEQYF.

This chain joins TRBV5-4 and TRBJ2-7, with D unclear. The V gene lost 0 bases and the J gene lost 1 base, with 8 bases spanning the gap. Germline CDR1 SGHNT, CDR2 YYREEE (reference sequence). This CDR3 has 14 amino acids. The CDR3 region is CASSLDPRSYEQYF. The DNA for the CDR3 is TGTGCCAGCAGCTTGGATCCCAGGTCCTACGAGCAGTACTTC.

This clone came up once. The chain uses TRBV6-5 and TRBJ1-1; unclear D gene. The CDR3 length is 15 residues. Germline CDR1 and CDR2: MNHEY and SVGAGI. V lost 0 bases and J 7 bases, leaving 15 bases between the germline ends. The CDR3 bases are TGTGCCAGCAGTTACTCACCCCAGCGAACCGATGAAGCTTTCTTT. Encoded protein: CASSYSPQRTDEAFF.

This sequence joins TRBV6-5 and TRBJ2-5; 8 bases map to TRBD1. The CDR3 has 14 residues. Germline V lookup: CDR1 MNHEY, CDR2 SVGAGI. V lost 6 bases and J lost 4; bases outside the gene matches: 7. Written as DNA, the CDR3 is TGTGCCAGCAGGTCAGGGGGCGTGGGAGAGACCCAGTACTTC. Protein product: CASRSGGVGETQYF.

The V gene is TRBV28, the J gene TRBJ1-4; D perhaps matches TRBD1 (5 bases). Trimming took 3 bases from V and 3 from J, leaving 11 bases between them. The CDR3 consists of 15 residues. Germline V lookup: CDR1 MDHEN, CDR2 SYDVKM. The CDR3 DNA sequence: TGTGCCAGCAGTTTCTCCCGGACATCTAATGAAAAACTGTTTTTT. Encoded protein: CASSFSRTSNEKLFF.

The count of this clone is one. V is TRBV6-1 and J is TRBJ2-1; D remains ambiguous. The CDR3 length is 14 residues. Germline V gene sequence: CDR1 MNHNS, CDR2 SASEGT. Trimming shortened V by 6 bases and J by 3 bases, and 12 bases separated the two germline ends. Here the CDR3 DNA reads TGTGCCAGCAGCTACGGGTCCATCTACAATGAGCAGTTCTTC. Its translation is CASSYGSIYNEQFF.

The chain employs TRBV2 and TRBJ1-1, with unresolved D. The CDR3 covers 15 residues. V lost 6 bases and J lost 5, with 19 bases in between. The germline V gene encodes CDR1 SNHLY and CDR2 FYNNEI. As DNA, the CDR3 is TGTGCCAGCAGCGCAGAAGCGGGTACCGTGACTGAAGCTTTCTTT. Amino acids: CASSAEAGTVTEAFF.

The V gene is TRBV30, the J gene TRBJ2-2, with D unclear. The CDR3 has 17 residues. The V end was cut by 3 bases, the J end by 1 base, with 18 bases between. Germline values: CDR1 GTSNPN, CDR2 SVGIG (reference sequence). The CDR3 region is CAWRESGTWGNTGELFF. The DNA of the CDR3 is TGTGCCTGGAGGGAATCAGGCACCTGGGGGAACACCGGGGAGCTGTTTTTT.

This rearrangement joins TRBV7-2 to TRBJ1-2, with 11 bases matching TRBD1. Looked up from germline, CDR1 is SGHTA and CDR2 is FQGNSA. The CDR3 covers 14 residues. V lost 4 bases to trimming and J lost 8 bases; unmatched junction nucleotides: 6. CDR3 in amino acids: CASSYQGQGGGYTF. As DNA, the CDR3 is TGTGCCAGCAGCTACCAGGGACAGGGGGGCGGCTACACCTTC.

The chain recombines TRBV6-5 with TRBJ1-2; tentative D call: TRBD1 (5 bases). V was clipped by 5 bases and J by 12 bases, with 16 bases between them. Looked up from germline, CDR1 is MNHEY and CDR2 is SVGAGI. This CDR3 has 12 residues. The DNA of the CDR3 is TGTGCCAGCAGTACCGGCCAGGGAGGGCACACCTTC. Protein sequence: CASSTGQGGHTF.

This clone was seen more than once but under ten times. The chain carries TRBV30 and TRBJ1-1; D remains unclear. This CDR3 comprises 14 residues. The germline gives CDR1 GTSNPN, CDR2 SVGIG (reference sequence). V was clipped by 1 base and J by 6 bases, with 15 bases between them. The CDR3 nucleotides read TGTGCCTGGAGTGGTCCAGCCTCGATCTCTGAAGCTTTCTTT. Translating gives CAWSGPASISEAFF.

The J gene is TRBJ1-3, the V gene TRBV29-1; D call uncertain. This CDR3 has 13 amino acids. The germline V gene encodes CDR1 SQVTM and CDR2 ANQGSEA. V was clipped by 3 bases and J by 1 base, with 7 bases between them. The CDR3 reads CSVEASSGNTIYF. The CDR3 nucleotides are TGCAGCGTTGAGGCGAGTTCTGGAAACACCATATATTTT.

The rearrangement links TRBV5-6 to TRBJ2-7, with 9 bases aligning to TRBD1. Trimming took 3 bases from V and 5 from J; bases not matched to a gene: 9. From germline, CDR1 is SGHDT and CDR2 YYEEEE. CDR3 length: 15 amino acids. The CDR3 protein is CASSYWDRARDEQYF. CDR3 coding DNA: TGTGCCAGCAGCTACTGGGACAGGGCCCGGGACGAGCAGTACTTC.

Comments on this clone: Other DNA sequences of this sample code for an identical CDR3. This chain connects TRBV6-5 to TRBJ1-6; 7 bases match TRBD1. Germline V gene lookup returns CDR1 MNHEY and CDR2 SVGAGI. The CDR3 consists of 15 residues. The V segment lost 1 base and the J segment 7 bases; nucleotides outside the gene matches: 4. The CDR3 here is CASSYLGQSNSPLHF. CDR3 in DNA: TGTGCCAGCAGTTACTTGGGACAGTCAAATTCACCCCTCCACTTT.

CDR3 loop: CASRRGYDQPQHF. Written as DNA, the CDR3 is TGTGCCAGCAGGCGGGGTTATGATCAGCCCCAGCATTTT. This chain links TRBV6-1 with TRBJ1-5; D unclear. V lost 6 bases to trimming and J lost 5 bases, with 11 bases between them. The CDR3 length is 13 residues. CDR1 MNHNS and CDR2 SASEGT come from the germline V gene.

The CDR3 is CASSVGDRGRETQYF. CDR3 bases: TGTGCCAGCAGCGTAGGGGACAGGGGGCGAGAGACCCAGTACTTC. The chain combines TRBV5-6 with TRBJ2-5, with 12 bases fitting TRBD1. This CDR3 has 15 amino acids. The V and J ends lost 4 bases and 4 bases, in that order; junction bases with no gene match: 5. CDR1 is SGHDT, CDR2 YYEEEE, per germline.

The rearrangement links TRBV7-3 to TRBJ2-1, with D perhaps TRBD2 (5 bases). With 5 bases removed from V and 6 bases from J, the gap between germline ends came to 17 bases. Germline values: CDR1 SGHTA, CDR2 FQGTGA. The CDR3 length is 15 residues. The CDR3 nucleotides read TGTGCCAGCAGCCTCGGGAACTCTCTGGCCAATGAGCAGTTCTTC. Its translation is CASSLGNSLANEQFF.

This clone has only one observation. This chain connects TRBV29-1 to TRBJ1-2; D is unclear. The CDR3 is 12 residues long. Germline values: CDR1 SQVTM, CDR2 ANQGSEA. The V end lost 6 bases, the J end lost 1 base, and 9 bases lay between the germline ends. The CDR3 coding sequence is TGCAGCGTGTCCCCGGGTAACTATGGCTACACCTTC. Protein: CSVSPGNYGYTF.

The CDR3 spells CASSPDSVYNEQFF. DNA of the CDR3: TGTGCCAGCAGCCCGGACAGCGTCTACAATGAGCAGTTCTTC. This chain connects TRBV6-6 to TRBJ2-1; tentative D call: TRBD1 (6 bases). The germline V gene encodes CDR1 MNHNY and CDR2 SVGAGI (reference sequence). The CDR3 consists of 14 residues. V lost 6 bases to trimming and J lost 3 bases, with 12 bases between them.

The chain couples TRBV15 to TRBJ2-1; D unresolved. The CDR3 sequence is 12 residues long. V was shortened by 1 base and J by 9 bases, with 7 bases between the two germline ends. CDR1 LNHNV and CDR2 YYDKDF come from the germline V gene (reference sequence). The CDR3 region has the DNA TGTGCCACCAGCAGAGCGGAAGGTGAGCAGTTCTTC. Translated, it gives CATSRAEGEQFF.

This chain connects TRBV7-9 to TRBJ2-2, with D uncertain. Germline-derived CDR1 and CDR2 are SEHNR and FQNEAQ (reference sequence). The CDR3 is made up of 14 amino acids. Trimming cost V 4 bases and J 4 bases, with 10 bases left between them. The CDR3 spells CASSSLLSTGELFF. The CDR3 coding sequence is TGTGCCAGCAGCTCTTTGTTGAGCACCGGGGAGCTGTTTTTT.

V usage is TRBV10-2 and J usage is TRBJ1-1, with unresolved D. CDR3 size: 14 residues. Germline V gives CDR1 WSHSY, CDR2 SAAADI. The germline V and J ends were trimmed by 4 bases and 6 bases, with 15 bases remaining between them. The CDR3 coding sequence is TGCGCCAGCAGTGTGGGGAACCGAGTGGCTGAAGCTTTCTTT. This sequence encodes CASSVGNRVAEAFF.

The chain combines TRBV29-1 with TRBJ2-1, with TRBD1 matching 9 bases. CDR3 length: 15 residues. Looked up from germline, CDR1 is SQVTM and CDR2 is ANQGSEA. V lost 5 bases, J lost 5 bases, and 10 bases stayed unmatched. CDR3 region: CSVTHRDRVNNEQFF. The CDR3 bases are TGCAGCGTTACCCACCGGGACAGGGTCAACAATGAGCAGTTCTTC.

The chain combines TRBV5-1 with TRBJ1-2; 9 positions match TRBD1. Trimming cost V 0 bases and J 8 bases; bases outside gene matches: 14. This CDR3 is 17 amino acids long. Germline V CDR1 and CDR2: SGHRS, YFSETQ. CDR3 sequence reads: CASSLGSGTGTGRGYTF. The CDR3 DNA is TGCGCCAGCAGCTTGGGATCTGGTACTGGGACAGGGAGGGGCTACACCTTC.